This T cell receptor (beta chain) comes out of a study of CD8+CD57+ T cells in acquired aplastic anemia. Study at large: CD4+ cell libraries from healthy donors averaged about 10.8 million reads.

This CDR3 has 14 residues. Trimming took 3 bases from V and 1 from J; bases not matched to a gene: 1. Germline assignment: CDR1 KGHDR and CDR2 SFDVKD. Investigators profiled TCR beta VDJ and CDR3 from genomic DNA template. TCRdb called the reads again in MiXCR, with one record for every CDR3 protein. The repertoire holds some 190,000 distinct CDR3 sequences, with around 59% as singletons. V gene TRBV24-1 combines with J gene TRBJ2-5, with 7 positions matching TRBD2. This clonotype originated in a human donor in good health, serving as a control. The specimen sequenced was sorted CD4+, CD8+, or CD8+CD57+ T cells (not recorded which) from PBMCs. CDR3 loop: CATSDPSGQETQYF. Written as DNA, the CDR3 is TGTGCCACCAGTGATCCTAGCGGCCAAGAGACCCAGTACTTC.